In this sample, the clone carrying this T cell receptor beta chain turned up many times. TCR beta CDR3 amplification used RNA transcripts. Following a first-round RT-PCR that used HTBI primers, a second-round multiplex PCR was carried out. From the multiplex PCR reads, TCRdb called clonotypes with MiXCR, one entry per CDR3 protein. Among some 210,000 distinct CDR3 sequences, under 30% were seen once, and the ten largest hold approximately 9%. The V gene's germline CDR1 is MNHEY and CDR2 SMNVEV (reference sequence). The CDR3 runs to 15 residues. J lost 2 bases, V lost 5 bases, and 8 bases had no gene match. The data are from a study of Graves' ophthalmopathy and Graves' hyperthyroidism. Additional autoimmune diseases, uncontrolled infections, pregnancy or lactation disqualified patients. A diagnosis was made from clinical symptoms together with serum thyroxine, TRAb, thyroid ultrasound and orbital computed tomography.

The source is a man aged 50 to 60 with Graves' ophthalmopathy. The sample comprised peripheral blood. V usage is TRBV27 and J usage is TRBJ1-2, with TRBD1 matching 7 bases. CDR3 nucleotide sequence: TGTGCCAGCAGTACCTCCTGGGACAGAAACTATGGCTACACCTTC. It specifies CASSTSWDRNYGYTF.